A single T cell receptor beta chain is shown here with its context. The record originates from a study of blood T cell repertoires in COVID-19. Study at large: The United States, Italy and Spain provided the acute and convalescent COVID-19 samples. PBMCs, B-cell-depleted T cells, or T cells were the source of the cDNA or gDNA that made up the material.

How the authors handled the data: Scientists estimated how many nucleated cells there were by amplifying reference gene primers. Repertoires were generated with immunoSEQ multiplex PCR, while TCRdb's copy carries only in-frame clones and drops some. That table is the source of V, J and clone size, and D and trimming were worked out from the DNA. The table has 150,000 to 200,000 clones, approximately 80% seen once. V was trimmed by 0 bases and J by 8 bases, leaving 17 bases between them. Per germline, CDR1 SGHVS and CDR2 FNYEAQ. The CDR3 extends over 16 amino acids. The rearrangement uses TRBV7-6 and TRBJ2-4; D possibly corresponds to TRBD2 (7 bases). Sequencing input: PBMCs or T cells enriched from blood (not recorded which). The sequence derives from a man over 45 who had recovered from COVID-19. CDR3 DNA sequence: TGTGCCAGCAGCTTAGCGCCCGGGGGGCCCCAGGACATTCAGTACTTC. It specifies CASSLAPGGPQDIQYF.